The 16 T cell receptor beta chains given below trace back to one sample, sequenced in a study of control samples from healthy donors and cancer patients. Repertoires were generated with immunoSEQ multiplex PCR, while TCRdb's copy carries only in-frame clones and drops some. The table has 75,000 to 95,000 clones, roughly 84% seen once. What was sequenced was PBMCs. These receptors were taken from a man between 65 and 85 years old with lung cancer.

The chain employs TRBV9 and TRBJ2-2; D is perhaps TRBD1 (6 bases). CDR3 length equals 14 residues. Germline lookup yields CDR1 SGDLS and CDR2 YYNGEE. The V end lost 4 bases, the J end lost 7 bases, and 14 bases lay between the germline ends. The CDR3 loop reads CASSPYREIGELFF. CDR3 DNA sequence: TGTGCCAGCAGCCCATACAGGGAAATCGGGGAGCTGTTTTTT. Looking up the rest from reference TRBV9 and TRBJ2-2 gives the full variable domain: DSGVTQTPKHLITATGQRVTLRCSPRSGDLSVYWYQQSLDQGLQFLIQYYNGEERAKGNILERFSAQQFPDLHSELNLSSLELGDSALYFCASSPYREIGELFFGEGSRLTVL.

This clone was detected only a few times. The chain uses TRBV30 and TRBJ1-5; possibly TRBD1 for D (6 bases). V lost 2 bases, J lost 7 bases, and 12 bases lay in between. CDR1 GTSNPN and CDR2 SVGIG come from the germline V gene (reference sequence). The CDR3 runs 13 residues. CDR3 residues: CAWSRGAEQPQHF. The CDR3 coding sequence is TGTGCCTGGAGTCGGGGGGCCGAGCAGCCCCAGCATTTT.

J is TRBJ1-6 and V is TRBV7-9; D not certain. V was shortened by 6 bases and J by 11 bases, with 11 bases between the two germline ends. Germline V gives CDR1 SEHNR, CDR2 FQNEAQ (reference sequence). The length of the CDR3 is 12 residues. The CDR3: CASSLRDPPLHF. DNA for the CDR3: TGTGCCAGCAGTCTTAGGGATCCACCCCTCCACTTT. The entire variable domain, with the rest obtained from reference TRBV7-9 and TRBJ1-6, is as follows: DTGVSQNPRHKITKRGQNVTFRCDPISEHNRLYWYRQTLGQGPEFLTYFQNEAQLEKSRLLSDRFSAERPKGSFSTLEIQRTEQGDSAMYLCASSLRDPPLHFGNGTRLTVT.

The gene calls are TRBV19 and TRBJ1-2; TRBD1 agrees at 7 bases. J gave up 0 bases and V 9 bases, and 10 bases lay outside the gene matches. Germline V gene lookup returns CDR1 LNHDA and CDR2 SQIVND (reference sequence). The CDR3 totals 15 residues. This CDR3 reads CASRFSTGTNYGYTF. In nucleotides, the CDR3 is TGTGCCAGCCGTTTCTCGACAGGGACTAACTATGGCTACACCTTC.

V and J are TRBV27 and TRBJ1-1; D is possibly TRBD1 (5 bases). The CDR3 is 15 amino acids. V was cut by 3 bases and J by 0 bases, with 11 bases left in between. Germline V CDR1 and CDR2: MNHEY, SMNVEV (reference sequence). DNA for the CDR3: TGTGCCAGCAGTTTCAGGGTATCGATGAACACTGAAGCTTTCTTT. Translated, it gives CASSFRVSMNTEAFF.

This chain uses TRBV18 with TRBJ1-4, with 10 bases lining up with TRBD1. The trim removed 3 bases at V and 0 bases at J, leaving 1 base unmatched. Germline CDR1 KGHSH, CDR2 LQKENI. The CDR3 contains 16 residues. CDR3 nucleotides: TGTGCCAGCTCACCCGGGACAGGGGCAACTAATGAAAAACTGTTTTTT. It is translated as CASSPGTGATNEKLFF. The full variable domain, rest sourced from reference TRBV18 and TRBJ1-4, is NAGVMQNPRHLVRRRGQEARLRCSPMKGHSHVYWYRQLPEEGLKFMVYLQKENIIDESGMPKERFSAEFPKEGPSILRIQQVVRGDSAAYFCASSPGTGATNEKLFFGSGTQLSVL.

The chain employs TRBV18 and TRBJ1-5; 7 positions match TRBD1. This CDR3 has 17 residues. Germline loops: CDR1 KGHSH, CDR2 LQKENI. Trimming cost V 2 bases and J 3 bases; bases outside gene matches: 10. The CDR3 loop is CASSPIRVTGYNQPQHF. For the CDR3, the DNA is TGTGCCAGCTCACCAATCAGGGTGACAGGGTACAATCAGCCCCAGCATTTT.

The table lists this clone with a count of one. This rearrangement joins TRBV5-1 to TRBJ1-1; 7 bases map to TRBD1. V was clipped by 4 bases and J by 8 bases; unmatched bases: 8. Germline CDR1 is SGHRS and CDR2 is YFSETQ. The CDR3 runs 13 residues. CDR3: CASSVGTAREAFF. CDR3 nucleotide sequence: TGCGCCAGCAGCGTAGGGACAGCTAGAGAAGCTTTCTTT.

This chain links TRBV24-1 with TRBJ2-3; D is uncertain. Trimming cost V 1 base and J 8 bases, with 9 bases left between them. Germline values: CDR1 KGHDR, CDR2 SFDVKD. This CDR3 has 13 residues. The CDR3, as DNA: TGTGCCACCAGTGATTTAACAGCTAGTACGCAGTATTTT. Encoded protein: CATSDLTASTQYF.

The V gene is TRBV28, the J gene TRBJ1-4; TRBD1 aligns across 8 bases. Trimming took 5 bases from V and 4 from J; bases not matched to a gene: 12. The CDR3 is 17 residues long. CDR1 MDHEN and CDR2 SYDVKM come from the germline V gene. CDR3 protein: CASSGAGTGGVNEKLFF. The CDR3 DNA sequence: TGTGCCAGCAGTGGAGCCGGGACAGGAGGGGTTAATGAAAAACTGTTTTTT.

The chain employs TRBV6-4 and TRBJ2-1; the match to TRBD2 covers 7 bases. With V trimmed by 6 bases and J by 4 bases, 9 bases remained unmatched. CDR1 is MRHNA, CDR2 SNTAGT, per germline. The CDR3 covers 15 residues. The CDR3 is CASSPLAETYNEQFF. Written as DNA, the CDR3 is TGTGCCAGCAGCCCTCTAGCGGAAACTTACAATGAGCAGTTCTTC.

CDR3 protein: CAISESGVSEKLFF. For the CDR3, the DNA is TGTGCCATCAGTGAGTCTGGGGTTAGCGAAAAACTGTTTTTT. The chain joins TRBV10-3 to TRBJ1-4; D not resolved. Between the trimmed V and J ends, which lost 0 bases and 8 bases, there was a span of 10 bases. Germline V gives CDR1 ENHRY, CDR2 SYGVKD. This CDR3 has 14 residues.

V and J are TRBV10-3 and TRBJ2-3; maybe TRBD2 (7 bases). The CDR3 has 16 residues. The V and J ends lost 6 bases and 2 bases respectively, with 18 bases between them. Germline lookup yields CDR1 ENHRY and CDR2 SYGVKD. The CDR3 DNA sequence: TGTGCCATCAGCACTGGGGGGCGGGGGCCCACAGATACGCAGTATTTT. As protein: CAISTGGRGPTDTQYF.

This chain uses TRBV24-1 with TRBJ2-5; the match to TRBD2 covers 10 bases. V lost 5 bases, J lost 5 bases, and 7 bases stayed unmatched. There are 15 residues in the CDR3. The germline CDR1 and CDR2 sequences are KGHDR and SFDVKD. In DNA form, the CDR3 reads TGTGCCACCAGTGGCAGCGGGGGGGCCCCCGAGACCCAGTACTTC. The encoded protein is CATSGSGGAPETQYF.

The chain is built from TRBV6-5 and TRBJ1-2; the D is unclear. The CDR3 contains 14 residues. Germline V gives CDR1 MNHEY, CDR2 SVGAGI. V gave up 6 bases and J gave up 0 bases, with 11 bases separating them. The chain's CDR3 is CASRRSRANYGYTF. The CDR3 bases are TGTGCCAGCAGACGCTCACGAGCTAACTATGGCTACACCTTC.

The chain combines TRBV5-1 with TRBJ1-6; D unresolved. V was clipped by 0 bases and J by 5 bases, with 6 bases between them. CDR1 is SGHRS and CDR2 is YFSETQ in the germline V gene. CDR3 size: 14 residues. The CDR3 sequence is CASSLVDDNSPLHF. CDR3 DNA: TGCGCCAGCAGCTTGGTGGACGATAATTCACCCCTCCACTTT.